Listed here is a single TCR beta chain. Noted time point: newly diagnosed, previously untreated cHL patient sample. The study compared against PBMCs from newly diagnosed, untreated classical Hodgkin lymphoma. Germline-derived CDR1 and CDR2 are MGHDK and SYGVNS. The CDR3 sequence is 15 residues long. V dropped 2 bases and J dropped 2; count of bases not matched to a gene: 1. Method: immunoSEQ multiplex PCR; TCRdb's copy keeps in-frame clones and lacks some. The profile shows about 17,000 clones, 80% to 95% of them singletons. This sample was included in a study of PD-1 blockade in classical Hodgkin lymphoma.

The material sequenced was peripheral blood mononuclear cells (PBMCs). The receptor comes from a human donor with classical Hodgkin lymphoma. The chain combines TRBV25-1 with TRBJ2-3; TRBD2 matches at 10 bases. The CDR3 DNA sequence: TGTGCCAGCAGTGAACTAGCGGGAGACACAGATACGCAGTATTTT. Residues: CASSELAGDTDTQYF.